This T cell receptor beta chain was captured in a study of response to subunit inactivated influenza vaccine. TCRdb reanalysed the RT-PCR reads using MiXCR and keeps one entry per CDR3 protein. This sample has over 400,000 distinct CDR3 sequences; around 13% occur once, and the top ten carry under 15%. This clonotype was observed at least ten times. Germline CDR1 SGHTA, CDR2 FQGNSA. The germline V and J ends were trimmed by 1 base and 7 bases, with 11 bases remaining between them. CDR3 length equals 13 residues. This rearrangement joins TRBV7-2 to TRBJ2-7; D may correspond to TRBD1 or TRBD2 (5 bases each). The sequences come from PBMCs from blood, collected 40 to 50 days after vaccination. The TCR sequence derives from a man between 50 and 59 years old who received an inactivated influenza vaccine. In DNA, the CDR3 is TGTGCCAGCAGCTTAGTTGGGGGTTGGGAGCAGTACTTC. Protein sequence: CASSLVGGWEQYF.